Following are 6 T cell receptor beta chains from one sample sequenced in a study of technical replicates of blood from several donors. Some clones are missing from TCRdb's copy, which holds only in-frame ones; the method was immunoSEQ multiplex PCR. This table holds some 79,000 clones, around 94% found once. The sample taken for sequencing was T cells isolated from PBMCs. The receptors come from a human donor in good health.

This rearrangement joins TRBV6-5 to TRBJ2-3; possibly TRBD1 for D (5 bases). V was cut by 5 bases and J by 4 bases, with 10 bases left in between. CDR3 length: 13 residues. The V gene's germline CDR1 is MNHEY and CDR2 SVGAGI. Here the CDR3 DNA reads TGTGCCAGCAGTGTTAGGGGCGCAGATACGCAGTATTTT. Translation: CASSVRGADTQYF.

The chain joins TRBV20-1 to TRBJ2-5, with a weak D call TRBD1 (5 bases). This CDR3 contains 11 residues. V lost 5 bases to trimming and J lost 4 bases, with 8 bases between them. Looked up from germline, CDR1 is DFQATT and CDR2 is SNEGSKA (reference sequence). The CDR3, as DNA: TGCAGTGCTGGGGCTGGAGAGACCCAGTACTTC. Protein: CSAGAGETQYF.

The chain's CDR3 is CASSYDAGASYEQYF. CDR3 nucleotide sequence: TGTGCCAGCAGTTATGATGCGGGGGCCTCCTACGAGCAGTACTTC. The chain recombines TRBV6-5 with TRBJ2-7; the D gene is possibly TRBD2 (7 bases). The CDR3 is 15 residues long. The germline V gene encodes CDR1 MNHEY and CDR2 SVGAGI. Trimming left V 3 bases short and J 0 bases short, with 12 bases between.

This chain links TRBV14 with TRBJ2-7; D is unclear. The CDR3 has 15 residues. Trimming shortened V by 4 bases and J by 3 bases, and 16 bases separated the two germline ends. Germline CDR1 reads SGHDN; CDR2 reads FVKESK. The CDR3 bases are TGTGCCAGCAGCCGAACAATGACTGGCCGCTACGAGCAGTACTTC. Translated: CASSRTMTGRYEQYF.

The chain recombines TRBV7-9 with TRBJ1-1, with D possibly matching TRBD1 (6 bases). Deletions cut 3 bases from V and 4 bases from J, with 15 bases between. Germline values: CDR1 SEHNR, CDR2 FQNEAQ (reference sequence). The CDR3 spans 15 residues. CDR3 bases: TGTGCCAGCAGCTTCCCGAGGGGGTCAGGCACTGAAGCTTTCTTT. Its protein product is CASSFPRGSGTEAFF.

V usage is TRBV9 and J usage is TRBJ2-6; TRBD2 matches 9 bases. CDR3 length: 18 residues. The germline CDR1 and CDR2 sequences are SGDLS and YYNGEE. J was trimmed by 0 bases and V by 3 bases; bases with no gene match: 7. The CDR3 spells CASSESTSGYSGANVLTF. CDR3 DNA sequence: TGTGCCAGCAGCGAGTCGACTAGCGGATACTCTGGGGCCAACGTCCTGACTTTC.